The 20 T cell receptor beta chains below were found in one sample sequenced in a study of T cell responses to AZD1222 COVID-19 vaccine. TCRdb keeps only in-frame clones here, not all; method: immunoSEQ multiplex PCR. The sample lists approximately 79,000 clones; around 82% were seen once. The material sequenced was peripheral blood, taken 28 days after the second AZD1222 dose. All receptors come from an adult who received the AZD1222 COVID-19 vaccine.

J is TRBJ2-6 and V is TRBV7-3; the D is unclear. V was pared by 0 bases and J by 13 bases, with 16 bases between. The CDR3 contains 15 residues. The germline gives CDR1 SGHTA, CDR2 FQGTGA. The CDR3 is CASSLTRTGSTVLTF. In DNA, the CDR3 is TGTGCCAGCAGCTTAACGAGGACGGGCTCCACGGTCCTGACTTTC.

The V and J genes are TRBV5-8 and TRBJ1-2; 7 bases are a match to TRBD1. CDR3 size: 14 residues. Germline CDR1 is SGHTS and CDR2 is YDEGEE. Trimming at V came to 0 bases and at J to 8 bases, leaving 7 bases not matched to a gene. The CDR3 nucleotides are TGTGCCAGCAGCTTGGACAGGGGTTTCTTCGGCTACACCTTC. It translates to CASSLDRGFFGYTF.

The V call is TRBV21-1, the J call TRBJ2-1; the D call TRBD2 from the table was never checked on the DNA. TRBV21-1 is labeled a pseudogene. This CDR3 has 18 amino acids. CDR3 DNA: TGTGCCAGCAGCAAAGAAGGGAGGGTCGGGGGCACTGGCGATGAGCAGTTCTTC. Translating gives CASSKEGRVGGTGDEQFF.

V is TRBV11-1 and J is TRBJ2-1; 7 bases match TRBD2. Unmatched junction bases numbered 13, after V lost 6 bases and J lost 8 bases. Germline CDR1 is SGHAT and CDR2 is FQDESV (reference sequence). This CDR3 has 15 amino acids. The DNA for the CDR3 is TGTGCCAGCAGAAGGACTCGGGGGAGGGCCGATGAGCAGTTCTTC. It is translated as CASRRTRGRADEQFF.

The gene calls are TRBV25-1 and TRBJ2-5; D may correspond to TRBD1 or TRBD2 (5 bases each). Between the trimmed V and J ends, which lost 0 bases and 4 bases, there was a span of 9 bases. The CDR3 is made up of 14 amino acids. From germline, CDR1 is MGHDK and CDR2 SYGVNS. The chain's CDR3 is CASSEYSGGETQYF. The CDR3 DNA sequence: TGTGCCAGCAGTGAATATAGTGGGGGAGAGACCCAGTACTTC.

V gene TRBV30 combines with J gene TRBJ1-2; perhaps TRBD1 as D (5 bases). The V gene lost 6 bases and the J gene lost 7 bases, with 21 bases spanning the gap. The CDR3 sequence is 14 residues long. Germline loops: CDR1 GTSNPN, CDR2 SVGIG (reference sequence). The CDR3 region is CACPYRRTIRGYTF. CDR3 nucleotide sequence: TGTGCCTGTCCTTACCGGCGGACAATTCGTGGCTACACCTTC.

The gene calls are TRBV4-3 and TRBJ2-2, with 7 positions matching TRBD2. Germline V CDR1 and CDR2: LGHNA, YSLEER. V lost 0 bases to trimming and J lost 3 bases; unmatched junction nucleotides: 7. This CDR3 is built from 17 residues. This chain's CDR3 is CASSQDWGTIDTGELFF. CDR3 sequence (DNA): TGCGCCAGCAGCCAAGATTGGGGGACTATCGACACCGGGGAGCTGTTTTTT.

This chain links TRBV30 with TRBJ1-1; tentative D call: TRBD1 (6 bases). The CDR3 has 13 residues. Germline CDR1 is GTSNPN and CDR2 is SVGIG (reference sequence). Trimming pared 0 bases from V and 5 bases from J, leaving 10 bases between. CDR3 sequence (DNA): TGTGCCTGGAGTGTAGTTGGGACAACTGAAGCTTTCTTT. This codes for CAWSVVGTTEAFF.

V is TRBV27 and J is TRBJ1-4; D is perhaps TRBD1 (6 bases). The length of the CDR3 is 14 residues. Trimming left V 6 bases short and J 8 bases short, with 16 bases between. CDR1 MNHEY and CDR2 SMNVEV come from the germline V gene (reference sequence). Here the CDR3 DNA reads TGTGCCAGCAGGTCCGGGGGGCCTGGGGAAAAACTGTTTTTT. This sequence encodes CASRSGGPGEKLFF.

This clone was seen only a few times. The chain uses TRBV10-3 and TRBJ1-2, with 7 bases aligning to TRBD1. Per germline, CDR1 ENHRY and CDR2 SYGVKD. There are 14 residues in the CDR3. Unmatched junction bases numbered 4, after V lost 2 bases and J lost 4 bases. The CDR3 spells CAISELTGSYGYTF. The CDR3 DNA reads TGTGCCATCAGTGAGCTGACAGGGAGCTATGGCTACACCTTC.

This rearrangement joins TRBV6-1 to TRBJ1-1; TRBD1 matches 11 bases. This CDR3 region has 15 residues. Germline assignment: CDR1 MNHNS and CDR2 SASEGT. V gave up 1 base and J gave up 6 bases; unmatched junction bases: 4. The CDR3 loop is CASSEGDRGSSEAFF. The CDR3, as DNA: TGTGCCAGCAGTGAAGGGGACAGGGGGTCTTCTGAAGCTTTCTTT.

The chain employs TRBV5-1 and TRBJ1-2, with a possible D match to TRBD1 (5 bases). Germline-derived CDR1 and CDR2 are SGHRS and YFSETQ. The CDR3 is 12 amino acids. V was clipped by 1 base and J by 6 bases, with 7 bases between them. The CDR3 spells CASSLKGDGYTF. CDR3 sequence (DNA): TGCGCCAGCAGCTTGAAAGGGGATGGCTACACCTTC.

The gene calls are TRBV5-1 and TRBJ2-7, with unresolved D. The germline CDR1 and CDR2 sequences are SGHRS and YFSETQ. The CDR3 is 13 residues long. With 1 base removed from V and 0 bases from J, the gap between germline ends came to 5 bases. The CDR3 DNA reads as TGCGCCAGCAGCTTGTTTGGCTCCTACGAGCAGTACTTC. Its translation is CASSLFGSYEQYF.

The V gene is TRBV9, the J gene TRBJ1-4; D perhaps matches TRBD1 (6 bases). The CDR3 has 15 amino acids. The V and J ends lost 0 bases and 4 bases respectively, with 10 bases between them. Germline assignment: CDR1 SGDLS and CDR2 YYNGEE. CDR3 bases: TGTGCCAGCAGCGTAGGAGGGGGGTTTAATGAAAAACTGTTTTTT. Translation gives CASSVGGGFNEKLFF. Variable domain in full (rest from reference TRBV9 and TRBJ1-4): DSGVTQTPKHLITATGQRVTLRCSPRSGDLSVYWYQQSLDQGLQFLIQYYNGEERAKGNILERFSAQQFPDLHSELNLSSLELGDSALYFCASSVGGGFNEKLFFGSGTQLSVL.

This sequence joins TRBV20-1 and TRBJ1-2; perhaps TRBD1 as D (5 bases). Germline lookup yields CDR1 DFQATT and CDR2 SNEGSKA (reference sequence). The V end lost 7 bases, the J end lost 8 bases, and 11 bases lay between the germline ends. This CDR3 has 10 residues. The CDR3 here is CSGRGSGYTF. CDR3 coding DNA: TGCAGTGGAAGGGGCTCGGGCTACACCTTC.

This CDR3 is CASSEIGGPYGYTF. The DNA for the CDR3 is TGTGCCAGCAGTGAAATCGGTGGCCCCTATGGCTACACCTTC. The chain recombines TRBV25-1 with TRBJ1-2; no firm D call. In germline, CDR1 is MGHDK, CDR2 SYGVNS. The CDR3 length is 14 residues. Trimming took off 2 bases at V and 4 bases at J, with 11 bases between the two ends.

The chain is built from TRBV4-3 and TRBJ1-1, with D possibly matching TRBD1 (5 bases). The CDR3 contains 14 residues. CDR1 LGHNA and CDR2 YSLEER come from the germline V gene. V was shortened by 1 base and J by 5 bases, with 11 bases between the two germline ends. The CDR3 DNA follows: TGCGCCAGCAGCCAAGCCGGAGGGGATACTGAAGCTTTCTTT. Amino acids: CASSQAGGDTEAFF.

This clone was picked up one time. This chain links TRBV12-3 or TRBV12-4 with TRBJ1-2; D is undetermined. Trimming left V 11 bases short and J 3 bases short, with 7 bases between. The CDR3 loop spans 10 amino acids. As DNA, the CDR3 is TGTGCCGGGCCTGACTATGGCTACACCTTC. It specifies CAGPDYGYTF.

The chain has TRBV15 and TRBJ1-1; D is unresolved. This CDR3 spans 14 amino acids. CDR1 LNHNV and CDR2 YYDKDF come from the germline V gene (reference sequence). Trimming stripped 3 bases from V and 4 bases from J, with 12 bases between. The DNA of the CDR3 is TGTGCCACCAGCAGGCCGCAAGTAGTCACTGAAGCTTTCTTT. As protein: CATSRPQVVTEAFF.

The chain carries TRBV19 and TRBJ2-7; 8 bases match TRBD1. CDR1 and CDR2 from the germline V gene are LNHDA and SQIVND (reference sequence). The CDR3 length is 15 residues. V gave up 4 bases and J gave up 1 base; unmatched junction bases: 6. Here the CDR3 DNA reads TGTGCCAGTAGTACCGACAGGGGATATTCCTACGAGCAGTACTTC. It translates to CASSTDRGYSYEQYF.